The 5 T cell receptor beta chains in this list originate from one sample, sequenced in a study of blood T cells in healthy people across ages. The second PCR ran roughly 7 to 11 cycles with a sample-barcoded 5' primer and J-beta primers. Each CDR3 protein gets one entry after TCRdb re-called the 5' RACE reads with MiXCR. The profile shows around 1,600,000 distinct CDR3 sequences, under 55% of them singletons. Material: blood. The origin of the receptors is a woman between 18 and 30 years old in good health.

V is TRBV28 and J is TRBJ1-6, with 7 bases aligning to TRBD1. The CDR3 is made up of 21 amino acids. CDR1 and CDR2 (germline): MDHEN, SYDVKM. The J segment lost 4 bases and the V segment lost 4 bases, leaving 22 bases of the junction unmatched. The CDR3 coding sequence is TGTGCCAGCAGTTCGAGCCCCCCGAACCGGGACAGCGGATTTTATAATTCACCCCTCCACTTT. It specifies CASSSSPPNRDSGFYNSPLHF.

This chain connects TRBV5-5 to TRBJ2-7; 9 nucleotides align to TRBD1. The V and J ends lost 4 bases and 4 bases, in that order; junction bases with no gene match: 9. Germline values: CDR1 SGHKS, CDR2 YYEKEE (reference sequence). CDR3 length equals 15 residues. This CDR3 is CASSHSGTGSYEQYF. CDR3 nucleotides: TGTGCCAGCAGCCACTCCGGGACAGGGTCTTACGAGCAGTACTTC.

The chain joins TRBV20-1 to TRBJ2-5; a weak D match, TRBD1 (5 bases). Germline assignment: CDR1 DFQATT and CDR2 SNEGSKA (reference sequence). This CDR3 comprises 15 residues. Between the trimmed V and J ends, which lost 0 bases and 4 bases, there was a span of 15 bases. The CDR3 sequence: CSARDLQGRAETQYF. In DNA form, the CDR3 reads TGCAGTGCTAGAGATCTCCAGGGTAGGGCAGAGACCCAGTACTTC.

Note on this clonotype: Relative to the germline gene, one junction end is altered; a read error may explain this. This CDR3 is CANSIRQGVGEQYF. The DNA of the CDR3 is TGTGCCAACAGTATCAGACAGGGGGTGGGGGAGCAGTACTTC. The chain has TRBV6-5 and TRBJ2-7; 9 positions agree with TRBD1. Germline CDR1 MNHEY, CDR2 SVGAGI. There are 14 residues in the CDR3.

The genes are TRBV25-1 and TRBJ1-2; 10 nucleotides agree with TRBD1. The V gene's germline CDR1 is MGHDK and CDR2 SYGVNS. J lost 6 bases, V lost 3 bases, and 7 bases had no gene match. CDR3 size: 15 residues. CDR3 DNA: TGTGCCAGCAGTGATGACGGACAGGGGGTCGATGGCTACACCTTC. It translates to CASSDDGQGVDGYTF.